This T cell receptor beta chain came from a study of OX40 agonist ivuxolimab in advanced cancers. Findings and limits, study-wide: Expanded clones tended on average to be more numerous among CD8+ T cells than CD4+.

Regarding this clone: As yet, its antigen is unknown.

CDR1 is SGHNT and CDR2 is YYREEE in the germline V gene (reference sequence). The CDR3 runs 16 residues. The V segment lost 2 bases and the J segment 2 bases; nucleotides outside the gene matches: 9. The repertoire was sequenced with immunoSEQ multiplex PCR; TCRdb's copy has only in-frame clones and lacks some. The repertoire has over 20,000 clones, more than 65% of them found once; the top ten carry approximately 9.7%. The sequence came from an adult with an advanced solid tumor such as melanoma, head and neck, liver or kidney cancer. The starting material was CD4+ or CD8+ T cells sorted from blood, obtained in a trial of the OX40 agonist ivuxolimab. V and J are TRBV5-4 and TRBJ2-5; TRBD2 matches at 7 bases. CDR3 DNA: TGTGCCAGCAGCTTAGGTGTAGCGGGTAGTCAAGAGACCCAGTACTTC. Translating gives CASSLGVAGSQETQYF.